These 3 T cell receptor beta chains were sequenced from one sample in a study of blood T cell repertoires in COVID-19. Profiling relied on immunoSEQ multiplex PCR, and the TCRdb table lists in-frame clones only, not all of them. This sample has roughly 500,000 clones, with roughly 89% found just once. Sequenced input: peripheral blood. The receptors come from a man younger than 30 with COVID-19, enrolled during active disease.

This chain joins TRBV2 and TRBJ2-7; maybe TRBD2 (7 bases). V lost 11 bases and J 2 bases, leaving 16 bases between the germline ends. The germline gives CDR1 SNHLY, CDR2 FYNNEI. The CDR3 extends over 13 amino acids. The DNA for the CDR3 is TGTGCCGTTGGGGGGGACATAGCCTACGAGCAGTACTTC. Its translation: CAVGGDIAYEQYF.

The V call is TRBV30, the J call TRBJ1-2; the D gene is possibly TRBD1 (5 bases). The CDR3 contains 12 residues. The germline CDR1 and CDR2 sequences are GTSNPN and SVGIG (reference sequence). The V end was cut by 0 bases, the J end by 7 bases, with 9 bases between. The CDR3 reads CAWSVRGGGYTF. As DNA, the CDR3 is TGTGCCTGGAGTGTGAGGGGAGGTGGCTACACCTTC.

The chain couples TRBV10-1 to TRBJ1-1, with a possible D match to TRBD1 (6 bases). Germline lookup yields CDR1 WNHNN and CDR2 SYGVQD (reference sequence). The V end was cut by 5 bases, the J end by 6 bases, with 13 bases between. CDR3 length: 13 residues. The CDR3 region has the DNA TGCGCCAGCAGTTTTGGGGGCGACCCTGAAGCTTTCTTT. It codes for CASSFGGDPEAFF.